The present TCR beta chain was sequenced within a study of shared clonotypes between healthy human individuals. Findings and limits, study-wide: Clonotypes shared by all four donors outscored non-shared clonotypes in generation probability. Incompleteness in sorted-subset sequencing, despite large depth, was shown by rarefaction.

Data came from immunoSEQ multiplex PCR; TCRdb stores just in-frame clones and leaves some out. The sample comprises about 2,200,000 clones, about 93% of which are singletons, and about 1.8% rests with the top ten. On this clone: Its antigen is undetermined.

In the naive CD8 group, cells lacked CD45RO and were positively selected for CCR7, so terminally differentiated effector memory CD45RA+ cells were left out. Germline V gene lookup returns CDR1 MDHEN and CDR2 SYDVKM. The CDR3 consists of 15 residues. The V end lost 3 bases, the J end lost 2 bases, and 14 bases lay between the germline ends. The sequencing sample was made of naive CD8+ T cells from PBMCs. This chain links TRBV28 with TRBJ2-7, with D perhaps matching TRBD2 (6 bases). This receptor was identified in a man between 18 and 29 years old in good health. Some clones in this sample may be carry-over from other donors' samples. The CDR3 bases are TGTGCCAGCAGTTTTCCAGCGGGCGAGCCCTACGAGCAGTACTTC. Translated: CASSFPAGEPYEQYF.